The 9 T cell receptor beta chains below were found in one sample sequenced in a study of cytomegalovirus exposure and HLA in healthy donors. The primer mix had 60 Vbeta and 13 Jbeta primers. Generated by immunoSEQ multiplex PCR, the TCRdb table keeps only in-frame clones and is missing some. This sample has roughly 150,000 clones, with roughly 80% found just once. Sequenced input: PBMCs. These receptors all stem from a man between 18 and 29 years old in good health and CMV-seropositive.

This chain uses TRBV28 with TRBJ1-5; perhaps TRBD1 as D (6 bases). Trimming stripped 6 bases from V and 4 bases from J, with 16 bases between. The CDR3 has 15 residues. The V gene's germline CDR1 is MDHEN and CDR2 SYDVKM. CDR3 sequence reads: CASSSQGFGNQPQHF. The DNA of the CDR3 is TGTGCCAGCAGCTCACAGGGTTTCGGAAATCAGCCCCAGCATTTT.

The genes are TRBV6-5 and TRBJ1-1; tentatively, D is TRBD1 (6 bases). Germline values: CDR1 MNHEY, CDR2 SVGAGI. This CDR3 has 16 amino acids. The germline V and J ends were trimmed by 0 bases and 7 bases, with 18 bases remaining between them. CDR3 in amino acids: CASSYSKYGGHSEAFF. The DNA of the CDR3 is TGTGCCAGCAGTTACTCGAAATACGGGGGGCATAGTGAAGCTTTCTTT.

This clone has just a few counts. V and J are TRBV19 and TRBJ2-3, with D possibly matching TRBD2 (7 bases). The V gene's germline CDR1 is LNHDA and CDR2 SQIVND (reference sequence). The CDR3 contains 20 residues. V was trimmed by 3 bases and J by 12 bases, leaving 37 bases between them. The CDR3 DNA is TGTGCCAGTAGTATCCCCCGGACTAGTGGGGGGGCATCAAAGCCCCGAGGACAGTATTTT. Translating gives CASSIPRTSGGASKPRGQYF.

The chain carries TRBV6-1 and TRBJ2-5, with D tentatively TRBD1 (5 bases). CDR1 MNHNS and CDR2 SASEGT come from the germline V gene. The CDR3 is 12 residues long. Trimming pared 6 bases from V and 4 bases from J, leaving 9 bases between. DNA for the CDR3: TGTGCCAGCAGGGGGCGAGGAGAGACCCAGTACTTC. Amino acids: CASRGRGETQYF.

The chain is built from TRBV28 and TRBJ2-7; 7 bases fit TRBD1. Germline V gene lookup returns CDR1 MDHEN and CDR2 SYDVKM. The CDR3 consists of 14 residues. V shed 6 bases and J 3 bases; nucleotides not matched to a gene: 8. The CDR3 loop reads CASRSGTARYEQYF. CDR3 sequence (DNA): TGTGCCAGCAGGTCCGGGACAGCTCGCTACGAGCAGTACTTC.

Only a few counts were recorded for this clone. The genes are TRBV15 and TRBJ1-1; 9 nucleotides line up with TRBD1. Per the germline V gene, CDR1 is LNHNV and CDR2 is YYDKDF (reference sequence). This CDR3 is 17 amino acids long. V shed 3 bases, J shed 1 base, and the junction held 9 bases outside the gene matches. CDR3 amino acids: CATSSPGQGMGNTEAFF. For the CDR3, the DNA is TGTGCCACCAGCAGTCCGGGACAGGGAATGGGGAACACTGAAGCTTTCTTT.

The rearrangement joins TRBV7-8 to TRBJ1-5, with D possibly being TRBD1 (5 bases). Trimming left V 3 bases short and J 4 bases short, with 10 bases between. Germline lookup yields CDR1 SGHVS and CDR2 FQNEAQ. This CDR3 is 14 amino acids long. This CDR3 is CASSLTGENQPQHF. DNA for the CDR3: TGTGCCAGCAGCTTGACGGGGGAGAATCAGCCCCAGCATTTT.

The chain links TRBV5-6 to TRBJ1-1; D uncertain. This CDR3 is built from 17 residues. The germline V gene has CDR1 SGHDT and CDR2 YYEEEE. V lost 3 bases and J lost 4, with 22 bases in between. The CDR3, as DNA: TGTGCCAGCAGCTACCGGGCCTGGGAGTCGTGGGGCACTGAAGCTTTCTTT. Protein product: CASSYRAWESWGTEAFF.

The V call is TRBV5-4, the J call TRBJ2-6, with TRBD1 identical over 7 bases. CDR3 length: 17 residues. Per the germline V gene, CDR1 is SGHNT and CDR2 is YYREEE (reference sequence). The J segment lost 0 bases and the V segment lost 4 bases, leaving 7 bases of the junction unmatched. The CDR3 coding sequence is TGTGCCAGCAGCCTACTGACAGGGACCTCTGGGGCCAACGTCCTGACTTTC. Its protein is CASSLLTGTSGANVLTF.